A single sample is the source of the 32 T cell receptor beta chains below, sequenced in a study of blood T cells in healthy people across ages. A second PCR, run for roughly 7 to 12 cycles, used a sample-barcoded 5' primer plus a J-beta primer mix. TCRdb reanalysed the 5' RACE reads using MiXCR and keeps one entry per CDR3 protein. The sample holds roughly 700,000 distinct CDR3 sequences, around 45% seen once. Sequenced input: blood. These receptors were obtained from a woman aged 60-70 years in good health.

Note on this clonotype: At one end, the junction sequence differs from germline, possibly due to a read error. The J gene is TRBJ1-1, the V gene TRBV7-2; D is possibly TRBD1 (5 bases). The CDR3 has 14 amino acids. The germline gives CDR1 SGHTA, CDR2 FQGNSA. Here the CDR3 DNA reads TGTGCCAGCAGCTTACCAGGGAGGGGCACTCAAGCTTTCTTT. Its protein product is CASSLPGRGTQAFF. Combining the CDR3 with reference TRBV7-2 and TRBJ1-1 gives the whole variable domain GAGVSQSPSNKVTEKGKDVELRCDPISGHTALYWYRQSLGQGLEFLIYFQGNSAPDKSGLPSDRFSAERTGGSVSTLTIQRTQQEDSAVYLCASSLPGRGTQAFFGQGTRLTVV.

This clonotype was counted between two and nine times. The DNA for the CDR3 is TGTGCCATCAGTGAGTCAGCGGGAGATAGGAATGAGCAGTTCTTC. Translated: CAISESAGDRNEQFF. The rearrangement links TRBV10-3 to TRBJ2-1; 8 positions agree with TRBD2. The V gene's germline CDR1 is ENHRY and CDR2 SYGVKD. The junction had 5 bases not matched to a gene; V was cut back by 0 bases and J by 7 bases. The CDR3 is made up of 15 amino acids.

This chain connects TRBV29-1 to TRBJ1-5, with D possibly matching TRBD1 (6 bases). Germline V gene lookup returns CDR1 SQVTM and CDR2 ANQGSEA. The length of the CDR3 is 13 residues. V shed 5 bases and J shed 3 bases, with 11 bases lying between them. CDR3 nucleotide sequence: TGCAGCGTTAGTGACAGGAACAATCAGCCCCAGCATTTT. As protein: CSVSDRNNQPQHF.

This clonotype showed up just a few times. The chain employs TRBV18 and TRBJ2-1; D not certain. The CDR3 consists of 13 residues. V lost 5 bases and J 4 bases, leaving 9 bases between the germline ends. Germline assignment: CDR1 KGHSH and CDR2 LQKENI. CDR3 region: CASSYTPYNEQFF. In DNA, the CDR3 is TGTGCCAGCTCATACACACCATACAATGAGCAGTTCTTC.

This clonotype has more than one count but fewer than ten. The chain recombines TRBV7-2 with TRBJ2-1; 9 bases align to TRBD2. The V gene's germline CDR1 is SGHTA and CDR2 FQGNSA. This CDR3 region has 15 residues. Germline trimming cut 2 bases from V and 7 bases from J; bases unmatched to any gene: 6. The CDR3 coding sequence is TGTGCCAGCAGCTTAAAGACTAGCGGCAATAATGAGCAGTTCTTC. Amino acids: CASSLKTSGNNEQFF.

The chain links TRBV3-1 to TRBJ2-4; 8 nucleotides line up with TRBD2. Trimming took 5 bases from V and 15 from J; bases not matched to a gene: 9. In germline, CDR1 is LGHDT, CDR2 YNNKEL (reference sequence). The length of the CDR3 is 12 residues. The CDR3 coding sequence is TGTGCCAGCAGCATGGGACCGACTAGCGCGTACTTC. It yields the protein CASSMGPTSAYF.

As concerns this clonotype: This could be a read error, since a much larger clone is one nucleotide away. This chain joins TRBV4-1 and TRBJ1-6; D not resolved. The CDR3 runs to 14 residues. The germline V gene encodes CDR1 MGHRA and CDR2 YSYEKL. The CDR3 here is CACSWSSYNSPLHF. CDR3 in DNA: TGCGCCTGCAGCTGGAGTTCCTATAATTCACCCCTCCACTTT.

This clonotype was seen a few times. The genes are TRBV24-1 and TRBJ2-3; unclear D gene. The CDR3 totals 13 residues. Germline CDR1 is KGHDR and CDR2 is SFDVKD. V gave up 4 bases and J gave up 6 bases, with 10 bases separating them. The CDR3 coding sequence is TGTGCCACCAGTGACCTTTCCTCGGATACGCAGTATTTT. Encoded protein: CATSDLSSDTQYF.

Many counts were recorded for this clonotype. The chain is built from TRBV7-8 and TRBJ2-5; 7 bases line up with TRBD1. The CDR3 spans 15 residues. The J segment lost 5 bases and the V segment lost 3 bases, leaving 9 bases of the junction unmatched. Looked up from germline, CDR1 is SGHVS and CDR2 is FQNEAQ. The CDR3 sequence: CASSFRTGRGETQYF. As DNA, the CDR3 is TGTGCCAGCAGCTTTCGGACAGGCCGTGGGGAGACCCAGTACTTC.

This rearrangement joins TRBV7-9 to TRBJ1-4; the match to TRBD1 covers 12 bases. The germline gives CDR1 SEHNR, CDR2 FQNEAQ (reference sequence). The CDR3 consists of 15 residues. V dropped 7 bases and J dropped 8; count of bases not matched to a gene: 8. CDR3 nucleotides: TGTGCCAGCACCCCGCAGGGGACAGGGGGCGAAAAACTGTTTTTT. Residues: CASTPQGTGGEKLFF.

The chain couples TRBV27 to TRBJ2-7, with 13 bases that match TRBD2. The germline V gene encodes CDR1 MNHEY and CDR2 SMNVEV (reference sequence). The CDR3 has 15 residues. V lost 3 bases to trimming and J lost 4 bases; unmatched junction nucleotides: 3. CDR3 DNA: TGTGCCAGCAGTTTCGGGACTAGCGGGACGTACGAGCAGTACTTC. Translation gives CASSFGTSGTYEQYF.

V usage is TRBV29-1 and J usage is TRBJ2-5, with TRBD1 as a possible D gene (5 bases). The CDR3 has 12 amino acids. Trimming cost V 1 base and J 3 bases, with 6 bases left between them. Germline lookup yields CDR1 SQVTM and CDR2 ANQGSEA. The CDR3 bases are TGCAGCGTTGAAGCACAGGAAGAGACCCAGTACTTC. This sequence encodes CSVEAQEETQYF. Using reference TRBV29-1 and TRBJ2-5 for the parts outside the CDR3, the full variable domain is SAVISQKPSRDICQRGTSLTIQCQVDSQVTMMFWYRQQPGQSLTLIATANQGSEATYESGFVIDKFPISRPNLTFSTLTVSNMSPEDSSIYLCSVEAQEETQYFGPGTRLLVL.

V gene TRBV12-3 or TRBV12-4 combines with J gene TRBJ1-1; no clear D. Trimming removed 7 bases from V and 5 bases from J, with 8 bases in between. This CDR3 has 11 amino acids. Here the CDR3 DNA reads TGTGCCAGCACCGGTGGGACTGAAGCTTTCTTT. Its protein is CASTGGTEAFF.

This chain joins TRBV4-2 and TRBJ1-6; D gene unclear. Germline CDR1 LGHNA, CDR2 YNFKEQ. The V gene lost 4 bases and the J gene lost 6 bases, with 16 bases spanning the gap. The length of the CDR3 is 16 residues. CDR3 amino acids: CASSLGGDVGNSPLHF. CDR3 bases: TGTGCCAGCAGCCTCGGTGGGGATGTGGGTAATTCACCCCTCCACTTT.

This clonotype appeared a few times. The V gene is TRBV20-1, the J gene TRBJ2-6; D remains ambiguous. Germline V gives CDR1 DFQATT, CDR2 SNEGSKA (reference sequence). V was clipped by 0 bases and J by 4 bases, with 16 bases between them. The CDR3 consists of 17 residues. Here the CDR3 reads CSARDLQDSSGANVLTF. The CDR3 DNA sequence: TGCAGTGCTAGAGATCTGCAAGACTCGTCCGGGGCCAACGTCCTGACTTTC.

CDR3 sequence reads: CASSQDLEKLFF. The CDR3 DNA sequence: TGTGCCAGCAGCCAAGATCTTGAAAAACTGTTTTTT. The chain combines TRBV3-1 with TRBJ1-4; no firm D call. Germline CDR1 and CDR2: LGHDT and YNNKEL (reference sequence). Trimming removed 0 bases from V and 7 bases from J, with 3 bases in between. This CDR3 comprises 12 residues. Full variable domain (missing parts from reference TRBV3-1 and TRBJ1-4): DTAVSQTPKYLVTQMGNDKSIKCEQNLGHDTMYWYKQDSKKFLKIMFSYNNKELIINETVPNRFSPKSPDKAHLNLHINSLELGDSAVYFCASSQDLEKLFFGSGTQLSVL.

This rearrangement joins TRBV6-6 to TRBJ1-1; the match to TRBD1 covers 9 bases. The J segment lost 6 bases and the V segment lost 2 bases, leaving 7 bases of the junction unmatched. The CDR3 is 15 residues long. Germline loops: CDR1 MNHNY, CDR2 SVGAGI (reference sequence). The CDR3 DNA reads TGTGCCAGCAGTTACCCCGGGACAGGGAGGCCTGAAGCTTTCTTT. Its protein is CASSYPGTGRPEAFF.

The gene calls are TRBV5-1 and TRBJ1-2; the match to TRBD1 covers 9 bases. J was trimmed by 5 bases and V by 5 bases; bases with no gene match: 7. Germline CDR1 SGHRS, CDR2 YFSETQ. The CDR3 runs 14 residues. The CDR3 region is CASSEQGAGYGYTF. As DNA, the CDR3 is TGCGCCAGCAGTGAACAGGGGGCGGGTTATGGCTACACCTTC. Looking up the rest from reference TRBV5-1 and TRBJ1-2 gives the full variable domain: KAGVTQTPRYLIKTRGQQVTLSCSPISGHRSVSWYQQTPGQGLQFLFEYFSETQRNKGNFPGRFSGRQFSNSRSEMNVSTLELGDSALYLCASSEQGAGYGYTFGSGTRLTVV.

The chain employs TRBV28 and TRBJ2-1, with 7 bases lining up with TRBD2. The CDR3 consists of 16 residues. CDR1 is MDHEN and CDR2 is SYDVKM in the germline V gene. The junction had 12 bases not matched to a gene; V was cut back by 6 bases and J by 4 bases. The CDR3 nucleotides are TGTGCCAGCAGGGGGCCCGGGGCGGGAGTTTACAATGAGCAGTTCTTC. It translates to CASRGPGAGVYNEQFF.

The gene calls are TRBV20-1 and TRBJ2-1; 7 nucleotides align to TRBD2. Germline V CDR1 and CDR2: DFQATT, SNEGSKA (reference sequence). The CDR3 has 16 amino acids. With 6 bases clipped from V and 3 bases from J, the junction kept 14 bases outside the gene matches. DNA of the CDR3: TGCAGTGCCTCCCGTTCGGGAGCGGGGTACTACAATGAGCAGTTCTTC. This encodes CSASRSGAGYYNEQFF.

This clonotype was observed a handful of times. V and J are TRBV2 and TRBJ2-7; a weak D match, TRBD2 (6 bases). Looked up from germline, CDR1 is SNHLY and CDR2 is FYNNEI. Trimming cost V 4 bases and J 2 bases, with 12 bases left between them. This CDR3 has 14 residues. The CDR3: CASSGTGVPYEQYF. In DNA form, the CDR3 reads TGTGCCAGCAGTGGGACGGGAGTCCCCTACGAGCAGTACTTC.

The chain joins TRBV20-1 to TRBJ2-5; 9 positions agree with TRBD1. The tail of the sequence fits TRBJ2-7 better, so the J call may be wrong. Germline V CDR1 and CDR2: DFQATT, SNEGSKA (reference sequence). The length of the CDR3 is 13 residues. The CDR3 is CSAGAGQGYEQYF. DNA of the CDR3: TGCAGTGCGGGCGCGGGACAGGGCTACGAGCAGTACTTC.

The genes are TRBV5-1 and TRBJ1-5, with a possible D match to TRBD1 (6 bases). V was pared by 0 bases and J by 6 bases, with 10 bases between. The CDR3 consists of 14 residues. From germline, CDR1 is SGHRS and CDR2 YFSETQ. Written as DNA, the CDR3 is TGCGCCAGCAGCTTGGTTGGGGGCAGTCAGCCCCAGCATTTT. Translation gives CASSLVGGSQPQHF.

The chain uses TRBV27 and TRBJ1-1, with TRBD1 matching 7 bases. Germline V gene data show CDR1 as MNHEY and CDR2 as SMNVEV (reference sequence). This CDR3 is built from 15 residues. J gave up 3 bases and V 4 bases, and 8 bases lay outside the gene matches. As DNA, the CDR3 is TGTGCCAGCAGTTCTCGGACAGGCTTATACACTGAAGCTTTCTTT. This gives the protein CASSSRTGLYTEAFF.

The chain combines TRBV28 with TRBJ2-5; weak D call: TRBD1 (5 bases). From germline, CDR1 is MDHEN and CDR2 SYDVKM. The CDR3 length is 12 residues. The V end was cut by 1 base, the J end by 11 bases, with 11 bases between. CDR3 DNA: TGTGCCAGCAGTTTATCCCAGACAGTGCAGTACTTC. Translation: CASSLSQTVQYF.

The CDR3 nucleotides are TGTGCCTGGAGTGTAGGTCACTCGGATGGCTACACCTTC. Its protein is CAWSVGHSDGYTF. The chain uses TRBV30 and TRBJ1-2; D is undetermined. The CDR3 has 13 amino acids. The V gene's germline CDR1 is GTSNPN and CDR2 SVGIG (reference sequence). The germline V and J ends were trimmed by 0 bases and 6 bases, with 11 bases remaining between them.

This sequence joins TRBV4-3 and TRBJ2-1; 9 positions agree with TRBD2. V was pared by 0 bases and J by 8 bases, with 8 bases of the junction left unmatched. This CDR3 is 16 amino acids long. Germline V gene lookup returns CDR1 LGHNA and CDR2 YSLEER. CDR3 sequence reads: CASSQDWREGSDEQFF. The DNA of the CDR3 is TGCGCCAGCAGCCAAGATTGGCGGGAGGGGAGCGATGAGCAGTTCTTC.

The chain couples TRBV30 to TRBJ2-1, with TRBD2 matching 7 bases. V lost 4 bases, J lost 3 bases, and 12 bases stayed unmatched. The CDR3 is made up of 16 amino acids. Germline CDR1 GTSNPN, CDR2 SVGIG (reference sequence). The CDR3 loop is CAWIPGGRVNYNEQFF. CDR3 coding DNA: TGTGCCTGGATCCCCGGAGGGAGGGTTAACTACAATGAGCAGTTCTTC.

This sequence joins TRBV7-2 and TRBJ2-2, with 7 bases aligning to TRBD1. Trimming at V came to 4 bases and at J to 1 base, leaving 3 bases not matched to a gene. CDR3 size: 15 residues. Germline-derived CDR1 and CDR2 are SGHTA and FQGNSA. CDR3 bases: TGTGCCAGCAGCTATTGGACAGGGAACACCGGGGAGCTGTTTTTT. It codes for CASSYWTGNTGELFF.

V usage is TRBV12-3 or TRBV12-4 and J usage is TRBJ2-5, with 7 nucleotides matching TRBD1. The assigned J gene may be wrong: the sequence end matches TRBJ2-7 better. The CDR3 runs 12 residues. The CDR3 loop is CASRGQTSEQYF. The CDR3 coding sequence is TGTGCCAGCAGGGGACAGACGAGCGAGCAGTACTTC.

The rearrangement links TRBV6-1 to TRBJ2-3; TRBD2 matches 10 bases. CDR3 length equals 17 residues. V lost 5 bases to trimming and J lost 1 base; unmatched junction nucleotides: 9. From germline, CDR1 is MNHNS and CDR2 SASEGT. The CDR3 sequence is CASSRARSGRGTDTQYF. The CDR3 DNA reads TGTGCCAGCAGTAGGGCCAGGAGCGGGAGGGGCACAGATACGCAGTATTTT.

The chain combines TRBV29-1 with TRBJ2-4; D may correspond to TRBD1 or TRBD2 (6 bases each). V lost 4 bases and J 15 bases, leaving 19 bases between the germline ends. The CDR3 runs to 12 residues. Germline CDR1 is SQVTM and CDR2 is ANQGSEA. The CDR3 DNA follows: TGCAGCGTTGTAGGGGGGCTGCAGACCCGGTACTTC. Its protein product is CSVVGGLQTRYF.